This section outlines one TCR beta chain sequence together with its context. This receptor's antigen is unknown. Per-base qualities were not stored, and no clone one base away is much larger. This sample is drawn from a study of cytomegalovirus exposure and HLA in healthy donors (dated by TCRdb to about 2017). For the wider study: In an earlier analysis of some 610 of the donors, 276 Gb of sequence data and some 120 million unique TCR beta sequences from 150 million to 200 million T cells were reported. An early release that covered about 600 HLA-typed donors contained about 290 gigabases of sequencing data and 80 million or so unique TCR sequences. Typing coverage differed by locus: A, B, C, DRB1 and DQB1 were typed in about 620-640 donors, DQA1 in roughly 510, DPA1 in around 610, and DPB1 in just under 490. Donor age, sex, ethnicity and CMV serostatus were collected together with the repertoire data. High-throughput TCR immunosequencing, statistical association of individual TCRs with disease status, and machine learning were combined to predict cytomegalovirus infection status. An earlier analysis of several hundred of the donors applied high-throughput TCR beta sequencing to assess whether each TCR beta V gene segment acted as functional or pseudogenic. HLA typing covered class I and class II loci at four-digit resolution. To study patterns of TCR occurrence, a later analysis re-analyzed previously published TCR beta repertoires from several hundred donors and added high-resolution HLA genotyping. Among about 390 genotyped donors of the cohort, an average of roughly 240,000 unique TCR beta nucleotide sequences were sequenced per donor, 15% to 20% of them non-productive. The study aimed to test whether cataloging public T cell receptors could reveal signatures of past pathogen exposure. Genome-wide SNP genotypes for about 65% of the 666 donors were used in a later genetic analysis, which treated that subset as a discovery cohort. The study used immunosequencing to profile the T cell repertoires of 600 to 850 subjects and linked those repertoires to cytomegalovirus serostatus. The later analysis used no new phenotypic data to find candidate immune exposures, relying instead on TCR beta sequences and their occurrence across donors. Of the approximately 400 genotyped donors, roughly 80% were placed in the genetic ancestry cluster associated with self-reported Caucasian donors. Every repertoire in the discovery cohort had been generated on one and the same sequencing platform. Besides the first cohort of some 670 subjects, a separate validation cohort made up of 120 different subjects was used. Because of strong linkage in the cohort, roughly five DR-DQ haplotypes were treated as single units for association and clustering. On the study overall, not on this receptor specifically: A cluster of highly shared sequence variants was judged likely to be a technical artifact of the sequencing pipeline. In a later analysis, around 15,000 TCR beta sequences were associated with specific HLA alleles at a false discovery rate of 0.05. In the study, approximately 160 TCR beta chains were listed as associated with cytomegalovirus. A further reported finding was that TCR beta sequences accurately predicted the HLA-A and HLA-B alleles for most subjects in the first cohort. In a later analysis, HLA-associated TCR beta chains showed more clonal expansion and lower generation probabilities than non-associated chains that were equally common. Several of the top co-occurrence clusters appeared to be linked to parvovirus B19, influenza, CMV and Epstein-Barr virus, according to a later analysis. Broadly in line with IMGT annotations, most TCR beta V segments showed up in productive rearrangements about 90% or about 30% of the time in an earlier analysis of several hundred of the donors. In this cohort, only TCR beta chains were sequenced, and detectable features were limited by the absence of alpha or paired-chain data. According to a later analysis, most CMV-associated TCR beta chains appeared to be HLA-restricted, and the HLA associations seemed to be driven largely by CMV exposure. Because HLA typing was unavailable for some donors at each locus, only the typed subset was used in association tests. Because the 87-base-pair reads could not distinguish some IMGT-functional V segments, including TRBV6-2 and TRBV6-3, those segments were excluded. CMV serostatus was the only immune exposure information available for the cohort. The classifier was reported to diagnose cytomegalovirus status with high specificity and sensitivity in both the original and validation cohorts. Presence/absence analyses assumed roughly uniform sequencing depth across donors, an assumption that may not hold. The authors suggested that the approach could potentially be generalized to other disease states and immunological phenotypes. In a later genetic analysis, a missense DCLRE1C variant was associated with V-gene and J-gene trimming of TCR beta chains, and the association was replicated in an independent cohort. Correlated functional status among segregating V segments might reflect linkage disequilibrium, but an unknown experimental factor could not be ruled out. In vitro tests confirmed that a few of the cytomegalovirus-associated TCR beta chains recognize cytomegalovirus antigens. In a later analysis, the rate of TCR association differed among HLA loci, with DRB1 alleles having the most associated TCRs and HLA-C alleles having the fewest. When HLA alleles, especially DR and DQ, strongly co-occurred, TCR associations were difficult to assign to individual alleles. While some public TCRs were present in many individuals, most TCR sequences turned up only very rarely across donors. Compared with the approximately 700-donor mean, donors in an Asian-associated ancestry cluster had fewer N-insertions in productive TCRs, according to a later genetic analysis. Approximately 16 rarely observed V segments, including chromosome 9 orphons, were excluded from the earlier analysis of almost 600 of the donors because counts were too low.

The germline V gene encodes CDR1 DFQATT and CDR2 SNEGSKA (reference sequence). The CDR3 spans 11 residues, from the cysteine through the phenylalanine. The DNA shown is the 33-base CDR3, in frame from base 1. The germline V end is reduced by 7 bases and the J end by 7 bases; junction bases left unmatched: 4. Library preparation employed the immunoSEQ multiplex PCR assay. A mixture of 60 forward primers for TCR Vbeta segments and 13 reverse primers for TCR Jbeta segments was used in the multiplex PCR. Amplification of the CDR3 region of rearranged TCR beta genes was performed with a multiplex PCR assay on genomic DNA. On the Illumina HiSeq System, the amplified TCR beta libraries were sequenced as 87-base-pair reads. As for the original processing: A later analysis counted some 80 million unique TCR beta chains across the 640 or so repertoires, and roughly 11 million of these chains were shared by at least two donors. To remove PCR and sequencing errors, raw reads were error-corrected and collapsed into unique sequences using a nearest-neighbor algorithm that merged closely related sequences. Alignment of CDR3 sequences to IMGT reference sequences was used to assign V, D and J gene segments. For a sequence to be retained, a match of at least six nucleotides to both a V gene segment and a J gene segment was required. Rearrangements were called productive when the CDR3 lacked stop codons and stayed in frame with V and J; all others were non-productive. Following IMGT convention, CDR3 was defined as the stretch from the second conserved V-encoded cysteine to the conserved J-encoded phenylalanine. The earlier analysis of about 590 of the donors excluded sequences that lacked an unambiguous match to a single V gene segment. An earlier analysis of 500 to 700 of the donors classified V segments as functional when productive rearrangements were above 56.7% and as segregating when the standard deviation between donors was above 5%. A statistical classification framework was built to diagnose cytomegalovirus status from the catalog of TCR beta chain sequences. In a later analysis, TCR nucleotide sequences were compared against IMGT/GENE-DB human TR gene sequences so that V and J genes could be assigned. A later analysis assigned CDR3 sequences and most-parsimonious VDJ recombination scenarios with the TCRdist pipeline. In a later analysis, every TCR beta chain was defined by the combination of its CDR3 amino acid sequence and its V-gene family, and reads without a unique V-gene family were dropped. As a way to deal with suspected cross-contamination and a sequencing artifact, a later analysis dropped 450 to 700 nucleotide sequences that were highly shared and had low generation probability. In a later analysis, a clonal expansion index was calculated for each public chain from normalized within-repertoire ranks of inferred template counts. In a later analysis, generation probabilities were computed using a VDJ recombination model fitted to out-of-frame rearrangements, and the results were checked against IGoR. Hypergeometric tests were used in a later analysis to score TCR-TCR, TCR-HLA and TCR-CMV co-occurrence, with a repertoire-size bias correction applied to the TCR pairs. In a later analysis, false discovery rates were estimated by permuting HLA or CMV assignments 20 times. In a later analysis, co-occurring TCRs were grouped with DBSCAN, and TCRdist sequence similarity was added when clustering was performed within HLA-allele-positive subsets. Co-occurrence clustering excluded repertoires with fewer than 30,000 or more than 120,000 public chains, plus five with anomalous nucleotide sharing. This immuneACCESS table, as held by TCRdb, lists in-frame sequences with V and J called but not all clones. Of the missing ones, under half trace to an unresolved V gene in checked studies; the others have no known cause. That table supplies the V and J calls and clone size; D and trimming were determined from the DNA. The sample table holds under 200,000 clones, of which around 83% were seen once. In total, the top ten clones hold under 7.5% of the sample.

The cohort was made up of hundreds of healthy bone marrow donors. At the time of sampling, every cohort member was nominally healthy, though immune exposures that went unrecorded were likely present. The donor was CMV seropositive and belonged to the group of 250 to 300 seropositive cohort members. A peripheral blood sample was collected from each donor, and TCR beta sequencing was performed on peripheral blood mononuclear cells. The Qiagen DNeasy Blood Extraction Kit was used to extract genomic DNA from the blood cell samples. This clonotype was sampled from a man in his forties or fifties in good health and CMV-seropositive. The chain couples TRBV20-1 to TRBJ1-2; 9 nucleotides in the junction match TRBD1. Sequencing used PBMCs. The CDR3 region reads CSVTGGIGYTF. The DNA sequence is as follows: TGCAGTGTTACAGGGGGCATTGGCTACACCTTC.